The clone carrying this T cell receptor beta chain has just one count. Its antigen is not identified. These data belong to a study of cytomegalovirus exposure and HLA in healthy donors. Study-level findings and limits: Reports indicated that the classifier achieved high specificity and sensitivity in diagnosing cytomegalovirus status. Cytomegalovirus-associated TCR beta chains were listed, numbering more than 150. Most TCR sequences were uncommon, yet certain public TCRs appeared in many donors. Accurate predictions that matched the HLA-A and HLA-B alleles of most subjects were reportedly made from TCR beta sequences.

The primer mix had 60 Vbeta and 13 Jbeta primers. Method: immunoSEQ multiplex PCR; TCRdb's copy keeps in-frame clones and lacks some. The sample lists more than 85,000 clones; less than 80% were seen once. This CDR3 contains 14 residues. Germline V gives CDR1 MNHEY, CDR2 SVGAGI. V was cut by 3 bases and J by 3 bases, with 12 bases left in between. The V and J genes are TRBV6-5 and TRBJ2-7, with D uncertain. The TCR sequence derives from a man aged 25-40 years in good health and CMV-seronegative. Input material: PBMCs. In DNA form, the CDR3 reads TGTGCCAGCAGTTATATAGGCGGAAGCTACGAGCAGTACTTC. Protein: CASSYIGGSYEQYF.